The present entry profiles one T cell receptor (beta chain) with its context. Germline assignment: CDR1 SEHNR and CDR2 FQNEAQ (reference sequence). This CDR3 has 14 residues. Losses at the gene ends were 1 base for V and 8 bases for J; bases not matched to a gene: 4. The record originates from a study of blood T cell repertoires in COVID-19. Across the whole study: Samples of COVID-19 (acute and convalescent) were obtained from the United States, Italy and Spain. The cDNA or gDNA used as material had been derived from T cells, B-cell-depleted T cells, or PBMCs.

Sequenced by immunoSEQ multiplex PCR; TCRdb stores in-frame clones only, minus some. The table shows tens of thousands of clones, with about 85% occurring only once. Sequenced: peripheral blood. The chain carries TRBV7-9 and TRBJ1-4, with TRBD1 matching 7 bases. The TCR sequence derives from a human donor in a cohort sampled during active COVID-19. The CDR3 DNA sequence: TGTGCCAGCAGCTTAGGACAGGGTGGGGAAAAACTGTTTTTT. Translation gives CASSLGQGGEKLFF. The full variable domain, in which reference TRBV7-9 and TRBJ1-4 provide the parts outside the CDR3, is DTGVSQNPRHKITKRGQNVTFRCDPISEHNRLYWYRQTLGQGPEFLTYFQNEAQLEKSRLLSDRFSAERPKGSFSTLEIQRTEQGDSAMYLCASSLGQGGEKLFFGSGTQLSVL.